This T cell receptor beta chain derives from a study of blood T cell repertoires in COVID-19. Study details: There were acute and convalescent COVID-19 samples, and they came from the United States, Italy and Spain.

Authors' methods: Reference gene primer amplification in the assay estimated nucleated cell counts. The table came from immunoSEQ multiplex PCR; TCRdb's copy has only in-frame clones and leaves some out. V and J calls and clone size come straight from that table; D and trimming were deduced from the DNA. This table has some 160,000 clones, roughly 77% appearing once. Trimming stripped 6 bases from V and 8 bases from J, with 16 bases between. The CDR3 is 13 residues long. In germline, CDR1 is KGHSH, CDR2 LQKENI. The chain is built from TRBV18 and TRBJ1-2; D may be TRBD1 (6 bases). The clonotype originates from a man in his 70s with active or convalescent COVID-19. Specimen: peripheral blood. CDR3 amino acids: CASSPNREGGYTF. In DNA form, the CDR3 reads TGTGCCAGCTCCCCCAACAGGGAGGGCGGCTACACCTTC.